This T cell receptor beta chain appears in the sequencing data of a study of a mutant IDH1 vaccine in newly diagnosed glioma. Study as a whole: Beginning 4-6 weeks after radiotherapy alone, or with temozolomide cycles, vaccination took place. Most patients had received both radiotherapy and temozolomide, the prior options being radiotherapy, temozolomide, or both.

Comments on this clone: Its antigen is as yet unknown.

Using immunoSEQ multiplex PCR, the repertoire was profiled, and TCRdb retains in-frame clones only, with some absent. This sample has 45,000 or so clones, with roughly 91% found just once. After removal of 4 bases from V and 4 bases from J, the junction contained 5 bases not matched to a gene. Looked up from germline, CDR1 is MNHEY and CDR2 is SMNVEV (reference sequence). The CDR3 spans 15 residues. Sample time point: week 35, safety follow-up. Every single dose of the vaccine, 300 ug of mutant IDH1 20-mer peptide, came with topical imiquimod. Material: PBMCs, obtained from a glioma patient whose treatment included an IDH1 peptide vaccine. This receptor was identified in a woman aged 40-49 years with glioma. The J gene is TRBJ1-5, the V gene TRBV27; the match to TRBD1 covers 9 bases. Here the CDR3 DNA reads TGTGCCAGCAGTTATACAGGGGGCTATAATCAGCCCCAGCATTTT. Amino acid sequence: CASSYTGGYNQPQHF.